Listed here are 18 T cell receptor beta chains from one sample, sequenced in a study of T cells in Graves' hyperthyroidism and ophthalmopathy. Regions amplified from RNA transcripts were the TCR beta CDR3 regions. The primer set for the first-round RT-PCR of the TCR CDR3 was HTBI. MiXCR was run by TCRdb on the multiplex PCR reads, yielding one entry per CDR3 protein. The repertoire has more than 350,000 distinct CDR3 sequences, under 15% of them found once; the top ten carry approximately 29%. Sample: blood. All receptors derive from a woman in her twenties or thirties with Graves' hyperthyroidism.

This clonotype was counted only a few times. The chain employs TRBV29-1 and TRBJ2-5, with D perhaps TRBD2 (6 bases). The CDR3 extends over 14 amino acids. The V end was cut by 3 bases, the J end by 3 bases, with 14 bases between. Germline-derived CDR1 and CDR2 are SQVTM and ANQGSEA. The CDR3, as DNA: TGCAGCGTTGAGATCCGCGGGACGGAAGAGACCCAGTACTTC. It yields the protein CSVEIRGTEETQYF.

This clonotype occurred a few times. The V gene is TRBV7-8, the J gene TRBJ2-7; 10 bases align to TRBD2. The CDR3 covers 15 residues. Germline V gene sequence: CDR1 SGHVS, CDR2 FQNEAQ. Unmatched junction bases numbered 6, after V lost 1 base and J lost 6 bases. CDR3 in amino acids: CASSLVSSGRREQYF. For the CDR3, the DNA is TGTGCCAGCAGCTTAGTGTCTAGCGGGAGACGCGAGCAGTACTTC.

This clonotype came up many times. The chain uses TRBV24-1 and TRBJ2-6, with D unresolved. The CDR3 consists of 14 residues. Trimming cost V 12 bases and J 2 bases, with 13 bases left between them. Germline CDR1 KGHDR, CDR2 SFDVKD. CDR3 DNA sequence: TGTGCCGCTGGTAGGGCCACTGGGGCCAACGTCCTGACTTTC. Translated: CAAGRATGANVLTF.

At least ten counts were recorded for this clonotype. The gene calls are TRBV6-2 or TRBV6-3 and TRBJ2-5; TRBD2 agrees at 12 bases. The CDR3 has 17 amino acids. With 2 bases clipped from V and 2 bases from J, the junction kept 6 bases outside the gene matches. Germline V lookup: CDR1 MNHEY, CDR2 SVGEGT. The CDR3 sequence is CASSYGLAGGPQETQYF. The CDR3, as DNA: TGTGCCAGCAGTTACGGGCTAGCGGGAGGGCCGCAAGAGACCCAGTACTTC.

Concerning this clonotype: One end of the junction fails to match germline, which may point to a read error. The J gene is TRBJ1-1, the V gene TRBV5-1; D gene uncertain. This CDR3 has 12 residues. The germline gives CDR1 SGHRS, CDR2 YFSETQ. The DNA for the CDR3 is TGCGCCGGCAGCTTGGTAGATCGGGAAGCTTTCTTT. It encodes CAGSLVDREAFF. Looking up the rest from reference TRBV5-1 and TRBJ1-1 gives the full variable domain: KAGVTQTPRYLIKTRGQQVTLSCSPISGHRSVSWYQQTPGQGLQFLFEYFSETQRNKGNFPGRFSGRQFSNSRSEMNVSTLELGDSALYLCAGSLVDREAFFGQGTRLTVV.

This clonotype showed up many times. This chain links TRBV5-6 with TRBJ1-2; possibly TRBD1 for D (5 bases). The CDR3 is 13 amino acids. Germline V gene sequence: CDR1 SGHDT, CDR2 YYEEEE. V lost 0 bases and J 8 bases, leaving 11 bases between the germline ends. The CDR3 region has the DNA TGTGCCAGCAGCTTGGTTGGGGGAAGCGGCTACACCTTC. This translates into CASSLVGGSGYTF.

This clonotype was seen only a few times. J is TRBJ2-3 and V is TRBV5-4; D gene ambiguous. Trimming took 0 bases from V and 2 from J, leaving 7 bases between them. This CDR3 comprises 14 residues. CDR1 and CDR2 from the germline V gene are SGHNT and YYREEE (reference sequence). CDR3 residues: CASSLEVATDTQYF. For the CDR3, the DNA is TGTGCCAGCAGCTTGGAAGTTGCCACAGATACGCAGTATTTT.

Details on this clonotype: This could be a read error, since a much larger clone is one nucleotide away. J is TRBJ2-1 and V is TRBV12-3 or TRBV12-4, with D possibly matching TRBD2 (6 bases). The DNA end is more similar to TRBJ2-7, so the J call may be wrong. CDR3 length: 17 residues. The CDR3 DNA reads TGTGCCAGCAGTTTAGGCCCTAGCGCTAGCTCCTACAATGAGCAGTACTTC. Protein: CASSLGPSASSYNEQYF.

This clonotype has just a few counts. It may be a read error: a sequence one base away is much more abundant. This rearrangement joins TRBV20-1 to TRBJ2-5; perhaps TRBD2 as D (6 bases). The V gene's germline CDR1 is DFQATT and CDR2 SNEGSKA (reference sequence). V lost 3 bases and J 9 bases, leaving 11 bases between the germline ends. CDR3 length equals 11 residues. This CDR3 reads CSARPGEAQYF. In DNA form, the CDR3 reads TGCAGTGCTAGGCCCGGGGAGGCCCAGTACTTC.

The sample holds many counts of this clonotype. The chain joins TRBV28 to TRBJ1-1; 7 bases align to TRBD1. CDR3 length: 14 residues. The germline gives CDR1 MDHEN, CDR2 SYDVKM. V was clipped by 7 bases and J by 0 bases; unmatched bases: 5. The CDR3 nucleotides read TGTGCCAGCACCCAAGACAGGGTGAACACTGAAGCTTTCTTT. This sequence encodes CASTQDRVNTEAFF. Filled out from reference TRBV28 and TRBJ1-1, the complete variable domain reads DVKVTQSSRYLVKRTGEKVFLECVQDMDHENMFWYRQDPGLGLRLIYFSYDVKMKEKGDIPEGYSVSREKKERFSLILESASTNQTSMYLCASTQDRVNTEAFFGQGTRLTVV.

The chain carries TRBV10-3 and TRBJ2-1; 7 positions match TRBD1. CDR3 size: 15 residues. Germline V gene sequence: CDR1 ENHRY, CDR2 SYGVKD. After removal of 6 bases from V and 2 bases from J, the junction contained 7 bases not matched to a gene. DNA of the CDR3: TGTGCCATCAGGCAGGGGGTAGATACCTACAATGAGCAGTTCTTC. Its translation is CAIRQGVDTYNEQFF.

At least ten counts were recorded for this clonotype. The chain joins TRBV11-2 to TRBJ2-3; 7 positions agree with TRBD2. The CDR3 has 14 residues. Looked up from germline, CDR1 is SGHAT and CDR2 is FQNNGV. V shed 2 bases and J 4 bases; nucleotides not matched to a gene: 3. The DNA for the CDR3 is TGTGCCAGCAGCTTATTGGCGGGAGCAGATACGCAGTATTTT. It translates to CASSLLAGADTQYF.

With respect to this clonotype: One base away lies a much larger clone, so this may be a sequencing read error. The chain has TRBV3-1 and TRBJ2-1; TRBD2 might be the D (5 bases). The length of the CDR3 is 15 residues. Germline values: CDR1 LGHDT, CDR2 YNNKEL (reference sequence). Between the trimmed V and J ends, which lost 2 bases and 8 bases, there was a span of 16 bases. The DNA of the CDR3 is TGTGCCAGCAGCCAACAACCTAGAGGGATTTATGAGCAGTTCTTC. Protein product: CASSQQPRGIYEQFF.

The rearrangement joins TRBV25-1 to TRBJ2-1, with TRBD2 identical over 10 bases. J lost 5 bases, V lost 3 bases, and 7 bases had no gene match. The germline V gene encodes CDR1 MGHDK and CDR2 SYGVNS. This CDR3 has 16 residues. CDR3 sequence (DNA): TGTGCCAGCAGTGAGAATAGCGGGAGGTACCACAATGAGCAGTTCTTC. Translation: CASSENSGRYHNEQFF.

This clonotype appeared many times. V usage is TRBV13 and J usage is TRBJ2-5; 10 nucleotides align to TRBD2. In germline, CDR1 is PRHDT, CDR2 FYEKMQ (reference sequence). The CDR3 is made up of 15 amino acids. V shed 3 bases and J 5 bases; nucleotides not matched to a gene: 6. The CDR3 DNA sequence: TGTGCCAGCAGCTTCAGCCTAGCGGGAGAGGAGACCCAGTACTTC. Translated, it gives CASSFSLAGEETQYF.

This clonotype came up many times. The chain uses TRBV12-3 or TRBV12-4 and TRBJ2-1; 10 nucleotides line up with TRBD2. This CDR3 has 15 residues. The junction had 5 bases not matched to a gene; V was cut back by 5 bases and J by 4 bases. The CDR3: CASSPLAGAYNEQFF. The DNA for the CDR3 is TGTGCCAGCAGTCCCCTAGCGGGGGCTTACAATGAGCAGTTCTTC.

This rearrangement joins TRBV20-1 to TRBJ2-1, with TRBD2 matching 10 bases. The CDR3 is 16 amino acids. V gave up 3 bases and J gave up 4 bases; unmatched junction bases: 9. Germline V gene sequence: CDR1 DFQATT, CDR2 SNEGSKA (reference sequence). CDR3 amino acids: CSARGASGSRYNEQFF. The CDR3 nucleotides are TGCAGTGCTAGGGGGGCTAGCGGGAGTCGGTACAATGAGCAGTTCTTC.

This clonotype turned up a few times. The rearrangement joins TRBV6-1 to TRBJ1-1; D is possibly TRBD1 (6 bases). Trimming shortened V by 6 bases and J by 3 bases, and 29 bases separated the two germline ends. Per the germline V gene, CDR1 is MNHNS and CDR2 is SASEGT. This CDR3 comprises 19 residues. In DNA form, the CDR3 reads TGTGCCAGCAGCCTCCGATTTGGAAGGGACGACAGGAGAGACACTGAAGCTTTCTTT. The encoded protein is CASSLRFGRDDRRDTEAFF.